This TCR beta chain was captured in a study of Ad26.COV2.S vaccination and SARS-CoV-2 variants. Turning to the study itself: Administration of Ad26.COV2.S was intramuscular, either once or twice 56 days apart. Regarding the study as a whole: Individuals receiving vaccine had higher spike-specific TCR breadth than placebo recipients did.

Regarding treatment: roughly 19 received Ad26.COV2.S at low or high dose, single or two shots; 5 received placebo; per-sample allocation not given. After the first vaccine or placebo injection, samples were drawn on day 63. The table came from immunoSEQ multiplex PCR; TCRdb's copy has only in-frame clones and leaves some out. The sample yields under 550,000 clones, around 90% seen once. With regard to this clone: Antigen: not known.

The V and J ends lost 3 bases and 4 bases respectively, with 13 bases between them. The length of the CDR3 is 15 residues. Germline values: CDR1 DFQATT, CDR2 SNEGSKA (reference sequence). The chain joins TRBV20-1 to TRBJ2-6; D remains unclear. Source: peripheral blood, taken in a trial of Ad26.COV2.S vaccine versus placebo. The receptor's source is a person between 18 and 65 years old who received the Ad26.COV2.S COVID-19 vaccine or a placebo. This CDR3 reads CSASLRLQGANVLTF. CDR3 sequence (DNA): TGCAGTGCTAGTCTACGGCTCCAAGGGGCCAACGTCCTGACTTTC.